Listed here are 23 T cell receptor beta chains from one sample, sequenced in a study of blood T cell repertoires in COVID-19. Repertoires were generated with immunoSEQ multiplex PCR, while TCRdb's copy carries only in-frame clones and drops some. Counted here are about 250,000 clones, around 86% occurring once; the ten biggest clones make up 15% to 17%. Sequenced material: PBMCs or T cells enriched from blood (not recorded which). The receptors stem from a young man who had recovered from COVID-19.

This clone has more than one count but fewer than ten. The gene calls are TRBV6-6 and TRBJ2-5, with 10 bases matching TRBD2. CDR1 and CDR2 (germline): MNHNY, SVGAGI (reference sequence). The CDR3 is 17 residues long. V gave up 5 bases and J gave up 1 base; unmatched junction bases: 10. CDR3 loop: CASSHIPSGSSQETQYF. CDR3 sequence (DNA): TGTGCCAGCAGTCATATCCCTAGCGGGAGCTCCCAAGAGACCCAGTACTTC.

This sequence joins TRBV7-9 and TRBJ1-1; the D gene is possibly TRBD1 (6 bases). The CDR3 has 13 amino acids. Germline V lookup: CDR1 SEHNR, CDR2 FQNEAQ (reference sequence). Trimming shortened V by 6 bases and J by 4 bases, and 12 bases separated the two germline ends. In DNA form, the CDR3 reads TGTGCCAGCAGGGGCGGGGGGCTCACTGAAGCTTTCTTT. Encoded protein: CASRGGGLTEAFF.

In this sample, this clone turned up a few times. The chain carries TRBV5-1 and TRBJ1-3; D call uncertain. Trimming took off 4 bases at V and 0 bases at J, with 14 bases between the two ends. From germline, CDR1 is SGHRS and CDR2 YFSETQ. This CDR3 spans 16 amino acids. The DNA of the CDR3 is TGCGCCAGCAGCCTCGACATAATTACCTCTGGAAACACCATATATTTT. Its translation: CASSLDIITSGNTIYF.

The CDR3 DNA reads as TGTGCCAGTAGTCACGGGACAGCCTTCTCCTACGAGCAGTACTTC. Translation: CASSHGTAFSYEQYF. This chain uses TRBV19 with TRBJ2-7; 7 nucleotides align to TRBD1. There are 15 residues in the CDR3. Germline lookup yields CDR1 LNHDA and CDR2 SQIVND (reference sequence). Germline trimming cut 5 bases from V and 0 bases from J; bases unmatched to any gene: 7.

This sequence joins TRBV9 and TRBJ2-1; 8 bases are a match to TRBD2. V was clipped by 0 bases and J by 3 bases; unmatched bases: 2. Per the germline V gene, CDR1 is SGDLS and CDR2 is YYNGEE. CDR3 size: 15 residues. CDR3 protein: CASSVGAGGYNEQFF. CDR3 coding DNA: TGTGCCAGCAGCGTAGGGGCGGGGGGCTACAATGAGCAGTTCTTC.

The V call is TRBV20-1, the J call TRBJ2-1; the match to TRBD2 covers 7 bases. Germline lookup yields CDR1 DFQATT and CDR2 SNEGSKA (reference sequence). V shed 3 bases and J 2 bases; nucleotides not matched to a gene: 7. The CDR3 totals 15 residues. CDR3 sequence (DNA): TGCAGTGCTAGTCCGCCTAGCGGTACCTACAATGAGCAGTTCTTC. It is translated as CSASPPSGTYNEQFF.

This clone was detected once. The CDR3 region has the DNA TGTGCCAGCAGTTTGGTAGATCAGCCCCAGCATTTT. It translates to CASSLVDQPQHF. The rearrangement links TRBV28 to TRBJ1-5; D is unclear. Germline CDR1 and CDR2: MDHEN and SYDVKM. V was clipped by 3 bases and J by 5 bases, with 5 bases between them. The CDR3 has 12 amino acids.

V gene TRBV5-1 combines with J gene TRBJ2-2; 8 bases match TRBD1. The V gene end was trimmed by 4 bases and the J gene end by 3 bases; junction bases not matched to a gene: 5. The CDR3 spans 15 residues. Germline V lookup: CDR1 SGHRS, CDR2 YFSETQ. As DNA, the CDR3 is TGCGCCAGCAGCCCAGGGGGCATGGACACCGGGGAGCTGTTTTTT. Encoded protein: CASSPGGMDTGELFF.

The chain has TRBV5-1 and TRBJ1-1, with 7 bases fitting TRBD1. The CDR3 is 14 amino acids. The J segment lost 2 bases and the V segment lost 4 bases, leaving 5 bases of the junction unmatched. Germline lookup yields CDR1 SGHRS and CDR2 YFSETQ. The CDR3 region has the DNA TGCGCCAGCAGCGCGGGACAGCCCAACACTGAAGCTTTCTTT. It codes for CASSAGQPNTEAFF. Drawing the rest from reference TRBV5-1 and TRBJ1-1, the complete variable domain is KAGVTQTPRYLIKTRGQQVTLSCSPISGHRSVSWYQQTPGQGLQFLFEYFSETQRNKGNFPGRFSGRQFSNSRSEMNVSTLELGDSALYLCASSAGQPNTEAFFGQGTRLTVV.

CDR3 nucleotides: TGTGCCAGCAGACAGGGGGTGGACACTGAAGCTTTCTTT. Translating gives CASRQGVDTEAFF. The chain links TRBV3-1 (or the pseudogene TRBV3-2) to TRBJ1-1; the match to TRBD1 covers 8 bases. V gave up 6 bases and J gave up 3 bases; unmatched junction bases: 3. CDR1 and CDR2 (germline): LGHDT, YNNKEL (reference sequence). The CDR3 extends over 13 amino acids.

The chain employs TRBV7-2 and TRBJ1-1; no reliable D call. The CDR3 is 14 residues long. The V end was cut by 6 bases, the J end by 2 bases, with 13 bases between. From germline, CDR1 is SGHTA and CDR2 FQGNSA. CDR3 sequence reads: CASSPRGLNTEAFF. In DNA, the CDR3 is TGTGCCAGCAGTCCACGGGGTCTTAACACTGAAGCTTTCTTT.

The chain carries TRBV11-2 and TRBJ2-7; D possibly corresponds to TRBD1 (6 bases). Germline-derived CDR1 and CDR2 are SGHAT and FQNNGV. The CDR3 sequence is 14 residues long. V was cut by 1 base and J by 3 bases, with 10 bases left in between. Written as DNA, the CDR3 is TGTGCCAGCAGCTTAGGCCAGGGGTACTACGAGCAGTACTTC. Its translation is CASSLGQGYYEQYF.

In this sample, this clone turned up a few times. The chain links TRBV9 to TRBJ2-7, with 10 bases identical to TRBD2. J gave up 6 bases and V 0 bases, and 0 bases lay outside the gene matches. Germline values: CDR1 SGDLS, CDR2 YYNGEE. The CDR3 contains 13 residues. CDR3 in amino acids: CASSVASGSEQYF. CDR3 nucleotides: TGTGCCAGCAGCGTAGCTAGCGGGAGCGAGCAGTACTTC.

This chain links TRBV6-5 with TRBJ2-2; the D gene is possibly TRBD1 (6 bases). This CDR3 contains 15 residues. V was pared by 2 bases and J by 7 bases, with 14 bases between. Germline CDR1 is MNHEY and CDR2 is SVGAGI. In DNA, the CDR3 is TGTGCCAGCAGTTACCAACAGGGCCCTGGCGGGGAGCTGTTTTTT. This encodes CASSYQQGPGGELFF.

The rearrangement joins TRBV2 to TRBJ1-4; 9 bases map to TRBD1. The ends lost 5 bases at V and 6 bases at J; junction bases unmatched: 7. This CDR3 is 15 amino acids long. The germline V gene has CDR1 SNHLY and CDR2 FYNNEI. The CDR3 DNA follows: TGTGCCAGCAGTCAGACAGGGGGGGTTGATGAAAAACTGTTTTTT. It codes for CASSQTGGVDEKLFF.

In the case of this clone: Different DNA sequences within this sample yield the same CDR3. CDR3 sequence reads: CASSPDRTEAFF. DNA of the CDR3: TGTGCCAGCTCACCGGACAGGACTGAAGCTTTCTTT. The genes are TRBV18 and TRBJ1-1; TRBD1 agrees at 7 bases. The V segment lost 3 bases and the J segment 5 bases; nucleotides outside the gene matches: 0. The CDR3 consists of 12 residues. CDR1 and CDR2 from the germline V gene are KGHSH and LQKENI.

In this sample, this clone turned up many times. The V gene is TRBV6-4, the J gene TRBJ2-1, with 7 bases that match TRBD1. The CDR3 has 16 amino acids. Germline V lookup: CDR1 MRHNA, CDR2 SNTAGT. Trimming at V came to 2 bases and at J to 0 bases, leaving 4 bases not matched to a gene. The CDR3 sequence: CASSDEGASSYNEQFF. The CDR3 DNA reads as TGTGCCAGCAGTGACGAGGGGGCGAGCTCCTACAATGAGCAGTTCTTC.

J is TRBJ1-1 and V is TRBV5-1; D ambiguous. Between the trimmed V and J ends, which lost 3 bases and 0 bases, there was a span of 9 bases. The length of the CDR3 is 14 residues. CDR1 is SGHRS, CDR2 YFSETQ, per germline. CDR3 loop: CASSSTLMNTEAFF. The DNA of the CDR3 is TGCGCCAGCAGCTCGACACTTATGAACACTGAAGCTTTCTTT.

This chain links TRBV27 with TRBJ2-7; TRBD2 aligns across 13 bases. CDR1 is MNHEY and CDR2 is SMNVEV in the germline V gene (reference sequence). This CDR3 comprises 16 residues. The trim removed 6 bases at V and 6 bases at J, leaving 11 bases unmatched. The CDR3: CASSLTSGRLLGEQYF. The CDR3, as DNA: TGTGCCAGCAGCCTGACTAGCGGGAGGCTGCTAGGCGAGCAGTACTTC.

The CDR3 nucleotides read TGTGCCAGCAGCCATGACAGACCCGGCTACACCTTC. Protein sequence: CASSHDRPGYTF. The gene calls are TRBV11-2 and TRBJ1-2; tentative D call: TRBD1 (5 bases). Germline lookup yields CDR1 SGHAT and CDR2 FQNNGV. This CDR3 comprises 12 residues. V was clipped by 5 bases and J by 8 bases, with 12 bases between them.

The chain combines TRBV12-5 with TRBJ1-2, with 7 bases that match TRBD1. CDR1 is LGHNT, CDR2 FRNRAP, per germline. The ends lost 5 bases at V and 9 bases at J; junction bases unmatched: 9. CDR3 length: 13 residues. CDR3 residues: CASGMSTGTSYTF. As DNA, the CDR3 is TGTGCTAGTGGTATGTCGACAGGGACAAGCTACACCTTC.

The chain combines TRBV6-5 with TRBJ2-2; 7 bases fit TRBD2. The junction had 5 bases not matched to a gene; V was cut back by 6 bases and J by 1 base. The CDR3 has 15 residues. Germline values: CDR1 MNHEY, CDR2 SVGAGI. The CDR3, as DNA: TGTGCCAGCAGACTTCCGGGGGGGAACACCGGGGAGCTGTTTTTT. This codes for CASRLPGGNTGELFF.

V and J are TRBV30 and TRBJ2-5, with 10 bases that match TRBD2. The germline V gene encodes CDR1 GTSNPN and CDR2 SVGIG (reference sequence). CDR3 length: 17 residues. V shed 3 bases and J 5 bases; nucleotides not matched to a gene: 15. This CDR3 is CAWSAERIAGGDETQYF. The CDR3 DNA reads as TGTGCCTGGAGCGCGGAGCGAATAGCGGGGGGTGATGAGACCCAGTACTTC.